A single sample gave rise to the 12 T cell receptor beta chains below, sequenced in a study of beta chain features in type 1 diabetes. Of the isolated RNA, all was reverse transcribed, and so the sequenced material was expressed TCRB transcripts. Clones were sequenced by immunoSEQ multiplex PCR, and TCRdb holds only the in-frame ones, with some missing. The sample gives around 430,000 clones, about 32% of which show up once; almost 0.065% is in the top ten. Sequenced: naive CD4+ T cells from blood. The receptor set was obtained from a man aged 18 to 29 in good health.

This clone was observed a handful of times. The chain joins TRBV30 to TRBJ2-1; 9 bases are a match to TRBD2. V shed 2 bases, J shed 8 bases, and the junction held 10 bases outside the gene matches. The germline V gene has CDR1 GTSNPN and CDR2 SVGIG (reference sequence). The CDR3 sequence is 15 residues long. CDR3 loop: CAWSIGGRATYEQFF. In DNA, the CDR3 is TGTGCCTGGAGTATCGGCGGGAGGGCCACGTATGAGCAGTTCTTC.

This clone showed up just a few times. The chain recombines TRBV5-4 with TRBJ2-2; possible D gene TRBD2, 7 bases. From germline, CDR1 is SGHNT and CDR2 YYREEE (reference sequence). Trimming left V 4 bases short and J 5 bases short, with 15 bases between. This CDR3 contains 15 residues. DNA of the CDR3: TGTGCCAGCAGCCCCGGGGGGCGTATAACCGGGGAGCTGTTTTTT. Encoded protein: CASSPGGRITGELFF.

This clone turned up a few times. The CDR3 sequence is CASSLATGQRVNEQFF. The CDR3 DNA reads as TGCGCCAGCAGCTTGGCCACAGGGCAGAGAGTTAATGAGCAGTTCTTC. V is TRBV5-1 and J is TRBJ2-1; possibly TRBD1 for D (6 bases). The CDR3 loop spans 16 amino acids. Trimming stripped 0 bases from V and 7 bases from J, with 17 bases between. Per the germline V gene, CDR1 is SGHRS and CDR2 is YFSETQ.

Worth noting for this clone: Other DNA sequences in the same sample also yield this CDR3. This chain links TRBV30 with TRBJ2-5; 12 bases are a match to TRBD2. CDR3 size: 14 residues. V was pared by 2 bases and J by 4 bases, with 2 bases of the junction left unmatched. CDR1 is GTSNPN and CDR2 is SVGIG in the germline V gene (reference sequence). The CDR3, as DNA: TGTGCCTGGAGTCCACTAGCGGGAGGAGAGACCCAGTACTTC. The encoded protein is CAWSPLAGGETQYF.

The chain is built from TRBV29-1 and TRBJ2-7; TRBD1 agrees at 9 bases. The germline CDR1 and CDR2 sequences are SQVTM and ANQGSEA. V trimming: 6 bases; J trimming: 5 bases; junction bases outside the gene matches: 11. This CDR3 comprises 14 residues. The CDR3 is CSVVRDREYDEQYF. The CDR3 bases are TGCAGCGTAGTACGGGACAGGGAGTACGACGAGCAGTACTTC.

The gene calls are TRBV28 and TRBJ2-1; D might be TRBD1 (5 bases). This CDR3 comprises 18 residues. The germline V gene encodes CDR1 MDHEN and CDR2 SYDVKM. Deletions cut 5 bases from V and 0 bases from J, with 20 bases between. As DNA, the CDR3 is TGTGCCAGCAGTCCGCCTGGGGCAGCACAGAGCTCCTACAATGAGCAGTTCTTC. Amino acid sequence: CASSPPGAAQSSYNEQFF.

The CDR3 coding sequence is TGCAGCGTTGTTAGGGGCTGGACTGAAGCTTTCTTT. Its translation: CSVVRGWTEAFF. The V call is TRBV29-1, the J call TRBJ1-1; D perhaps matches TRBD1 (5 bases). Trimming removed 4 bases from V and 5 bases from J, with 11 bases in between. Germline V gene data show CDR1 as SQVTM and CDR2 as ANQGSEA. This CDR3 region has 12 residues.

The J gene is TRBJ2-5, the V gene TRBV6-6; D ambiguous. This CDR3 comprises 14 residues. Germline CDR1 MNHNY, CDR2 SVGAGI (reference sequence). V lost 0 bases and J lost 2, with 7 bases in between. Written as DNA, the CDR3 is TGTGCCAGCAGTTACTCGGTCAGTCAAGAGACCCAGTACTTC. Its translation: CASSYSVSQETQYF.

V usage is TRBV11-2 and J usage is TRBJ2-2; D ambiguous. The CDR3 runs to 14 residues. Per germline, CDR1 SGHAT and CDR2 FQNNGV. V lost 5 bases to trimming and J lost 5 bases, with 12 bases between them. The CDR3 coding sequence is TGTGCCAGCAGCCGAGGACGAACGACCGGGGAGCTGTTTTTT. It translates to CASSRGRTTGELFF. The entire variable domain, with the rest obtained from reference TRBV11-2 and TRBJ2-2, is as follows: EAGVAQSPRYKIIEKRQSVAFWCNPISGHATLYWYQQILGQGPKLLIQFQNNGVVDDSQLPKDRFSAERLKGVDSTLKIQPAKLEDSAVYLCASSRGRTTGELFFGEGSRLTVL.

V gene TRBV19 combines with J gene TRBJ1-2; D is uncertain. Germline V lookup: CDR1 LNHDA, CDR2 SQIVND (reference sequence). This CDR3 spans 16 amino acids. V was shortened by 3 bases and J by 3 bases, with 17 bases between the two germline ends. Written as DNA, the CDR3 is TGTGCCAGTAGTATCCATATGGCCTTGGCGGACTATGGCTACACCTTC. Translating it yields CASSIHMALADYGYTF.

This chain connects TRBV28 to TRBJ2-5, with TRBD2 matching 15 bases. The CDR3 has 17 amino acids. The ends lost 6 bases at V and 4 bases at J; junction bases unmatched: 9. Germline-derived CDR1 and CDR2 are MDHEN and SYDVKM. DNA for the CDR3: TGTGCCAGCAGCCCACGGACTAGCGGGAGGGCCGGAGAGACCCAGTACTTC. This sequence encodes CASSPRTSGRAGETQYF.

The table lists this clone with a few counts. The V and J genes are TRBV30 and TRBJ2-7; 7 bases map to TRBD1. The J segment lost 3 bases and the V segment lost 2 bases, leaving 4 bases of the junction unmatched. There are 13 residues in the CDR3. Germline assignment: CDR1 GTSNPN and CDR2 SVGIG (reference sequence). CDR3 sequence (DNA): TGTGCCTGGAGTAGGGGGCAGGTCTACGAGCAGTACTTC. Translated, it gives CAWSRGQVYEQYF.